This T cell receptor beta chain emerged from a study of blood T cell repertoires in COVID-19. Whole-study context: Sites in the United States, Italy and Spain provided acute and convalescent COVID-19 samples. The analysed material was cDNA or gDNA that came from T cells, B-cell-depleted T cells, or PBMCs.

This clone was counted between two and nine times. Germline V CDR1 and CDR2: SGHRS, YFSETQ. There are 15 residues in the CDR3. Trimming pared 4 bases from V and 1 base from J, leaving 15 bases between. In the original workflow: Reference gene primer amplification yielded estimated nucleated cell counts. Data came from immunoSEQ multiplex PCR; TCRdb stores just in-frame clones and leaves some out. V and J calls and clone size are given by that table; D and trimming were obtained from the DNA. In the table there are 130,000 or so clones, 80% to 90% of which are singletons. The sequence was collected from a man between 70 and 80 years old with active or convalescent COVID-19. The chain combines TRBV5-1 with TRBJ2-7; D may be TRBD1 (6 bases). The sample was peripheral blood. This chain's CDR3 is CASSPVPGQSYEQYF. CDR3 bases: TGCGCCAGCAGCCCTGTACCGGGACAATCCTACGAGCAGTACTTC.